Listed below are T cell receptor beta chains from one sample, sequenced in a study of T cell repertoires in cytomegalovirus infection. TCRdb reanalysed the reads using MiXCR and keeps one entry per CDR3 protein. The sample lists about 900,000 distinct CDR3 sequences, around 32% occurring once. No antigen has been identified for these receptors. Here the sequenced sample was cultured CD8+ T cells from PBMCs, taken from culture after CMV antigen stimulation. The receptors derive from a human donor in good health (CMV status not recorded). Some clones in this sample may be carry-over from other donors' samples. CDR3s include the opening cysteine and the closing phenylalanine or tryptophan. Fields, in order: V gene, CDR3 length, J gene, clone size, D gene, CDR3 DNA, CDR3 protein. D genes are given only for firm matches. Expanded clones are given a class, and other clones once, few, many or no size at all.

TRBV7-9,14,TRBJ1-2,.,.,TGTGCCAGCAACCGGGACAACGCTAACTATGGCTACACCTTC,CASNRDNANYGYTF
TRBV7-8,17,TRBJ2-3,.,TRBD2,TGTGCCAGCAGCTTAGCGGGACTAGCGGAAAGCACAGATACGCAGTATTTT,CASSLAGLAESTDTQYF
TRBV28,19,TRBJ1-5,few,.,TGTGCCAGCAGTTTAAGTGTCGGGGTTGGTGAATATAGCAATCAGCCCCAGCATTTT,CASSLSVGVGEYSNQPQHF
TRBV6-5,17,TRBJ2-2,many,.,TGTGCCAGCAGTTACCCCCTCGGTGCTAGCAGGACCGGGGAGCTGTTTTTT,CASSYPLGASRTGELFF
TRBV5-6,16,TRBJ2-2,.,.,TGTGCCAGCAGCGTGGGGGGGGCCCCGAACACCGGGGAGCTGTTTTTT,CASSVGGAPNTGELFF
TRBV7-2,13,TRBJ2-1,.,.,TGTGCCAGCAGTTCTCCCGAGGGGAATGAGCAGTTCTTC,CASSSPEGNEQFF
TRBV9,13,TRBJ1-1,.,.,TGTGCCAGCAGCGGGGGGGGGGAAGCCGAAGCTTTCTTT,CASSGGGEAEAFF
TRBV28,17,TRBJ1-2,.,.,TGTGCCAGCAGTTTATGGGGGGAACGATGGGAGAACTATGGCTACACCTTC,CASSLWGERWENYGYTF
TRBV5-1,14,TRBJ1-1,.,.,TGCGCCAGCAGCTTAATTAAGGGTAGCACTGAAGCTTTCTTT,CASSLIKGSTEAFF
TRBV24-1,16,TRBJ2-2,.,TRBD2,TGTGCCACCAGAGCCGGAGGGAGGGTCGGCACCGGGGAGCTGTTTTTT,CATRAGGRVGTGELFF
TRBV6-5,16,TRBJ1-2,few,.,TGTGCCAGCACCGAGGGACCGATTAGATCCATCTATGGCTACACCTTC,CASTEGPIRSIYGYTF
TRBV7-6,18,TRBJ2-5,few,TRBD2,TGTGCCAGCAGCTTCCCCGGGACTAGCGGGGGGGCCCGAGAGACCCAGTACTTC,CASSFPGTSGGARETQYF
TRBV12-3/TRBV12-4,16,TRBJ1-1,many,.,TGTGCCAGCTTGGGCGCAGGGTTGAGTGCAAGCGCTGAAGCTTTCTTT,CASLGAGLSASAEAFF
TRBV18,15,TRBJ2-3,.,TRBD2,TGTGCCAGCTCAGAAATAGCGGGGGGGCAAAATACGCAGTATTTT,CASSEIAGGQNTQYF
TRBV28,15,TRBJ1-1,few,.,TGTGCCAGCAGTTTAGGATCAGGGCGCGGCACTGAAGCTTTCTTT,CASSLGSGRGTEAFF
TRBV28,10,TRBJ1-5,few,.,TGTGTAACCGGCAATCAGCCCCAGCATTTT,CVTGNQPQHF
TRBV27,15,TRBJ1-1,few,TRBD1,TGTGCCAGCAGTTTATCCTGGACAGGGGACACTGAAGCTTTCTTT,CASSLSWTGDTEAFF
TRBV7-2,16,TRBJ1-6,few,.,TGTGCCAGCAGCTTAGGGAGCGGACAGATTAATTCACCCCTCCACTTT,CASSLGSGQINSPLHF
TRBV7-2,15,TRBJ2-1,many,.,TGTGCCAGCAGCTTAAACATCAGGGTCTACAATGAGCAGTTCTTC,CASSLNIRVYNEQFF
TRBV9,17,TRBJ2-2,once,TRBD2,TGTGCCAGCAGCACCCCCCTAGCGGGGGAGAACACCGGGGAGCTGTTTTTT,CASSTPLAGENTGELFF
TRBV4-2,15,TRBJ1-1,.,.,TGTGCCAGCAGCCAAGAAGAGGGCGAGGACACTGAAGCTTTCTTT,CASSQEEGEDTEAFF
TRBV12-3/TRBV12-4,12,TRBJ2-7,few,.,TGTGCCAGCAGTTTATCAGGGGAGGAGCAGTACTTC,CASSLSGEEQYF
TRBV6-5,13,TRBJ1-1,.,.,TGTGCCAGCAACTACAGGGATAGTTCTGAAGCTTTCTTT,CASNYRDSSEAFF
TRBV5-6,13,TRBJ1-2,.,.,TGTGCCAGCAGCTTGGAGGGGTCTCATGGCTACACCTTC,CASSLEGSHGYTF
TRBV28,15,TRBJ2-4,.,TRBD1,TGTGCCAGCAGTCTGACAGGGTTCGCCAAAAACATTCAGTACTTC,CASSLTGFAKNIQYF
TRBV6-5,14,TRBJ2-1,few,.,TGTGCCAGCAGGAGTGTGAACTCCTACAATGAGCAGTTCTTC,CASRSVNSYNEQFF
TRBV7-2,12,TRBJ2-7,.,.,TGTGCCAGCAGCGCGGGACAGCGGGAGCAGCACTTC,CASSAGQREQHF
TRBV4-1,16,TRBJ2-5,.,.,TGCGCCAGCAGCCAAGATTGGGCCCTGGGACAAGAGACCCAGTACTTC,CASSQDWALGQETQYF
TRBV7-9,15,TRBJ1-2,.,.,TGTGCCAGCAGCTTTAGCGACGGCATCTCCTATGGCTACACCTTC,CASSFSDGISYGYTF
TRBV7-8,16,TRBJ1-1,few,.,TGTGCCAGCAGCTTAATGGCCTACCAAATGAACACTGAAGCTTTCTTT,CASSLMAYQMNTEAFF
TRBV6-5,15,TRBJ1-6,few,.,TGTGCCAGCAGTTACAGGGCAGGGGAGGATTCACCCCTCCACTTT,CASSYRAGEDSPLHF